These 4 T cell receptor beta chains share one sample of origin, sequenced in a study of T cells in Graves' hyperthyroidism and ophthalmopathy. Amplification of TCR beta CDR3 regions used RNA as the template. The TCR CDR3 was amplified in a first-round RT-PCR using the HTBI primer set. TCRdb called the multiplex PCR reads again in MiXCR, with one record for every CDR3 protein. The data hold some 650,000 distinct CDR3 sequences, with around 16% observed a single time. Sequencing was performed on blood. Receptor source: a middle-aged woman with Graves' ophthalmopathy.

This clonotype turned up a few times. This sequence joins TRBV3-1 and TRBJ2-2; D perhaps matches TRBD2 (7 bases). The CDR3 loop spans 14 amino acids. From germline, CDR1 is LGHDT and CDR2 YNNKEL (reference sequence). Trimming cost V 3 bases and J 6 bases, with 11 bases left between them. The CDR3 protein is CASSHGGGAGELFF. DNA of the CDR3: TGTGCCAGCAGCCACGGAGGGGGGGCCGGGGAGCTGTTTTTT.

This chain's CDR3 is CASSPYGAGNTIYF. CDR3 DNA: TGTGCCAGCAGCCCGTATGGAGCTGGAAACACCATATATTTT. The chain is built from TRBV28 and TRBJ1-3; D remains unclear. Germline values: CDR1 MDHEN, CDR2 SYDVKM. The CDR3 covers 14 residues. The V end lost 6 bases, the J end lost 2 bases, and 11 bases lay between the germline ends.

This clonotype was seen many times. V gene TRBV6-6 combines with J gene TRBJ2-5, with 10 bases aligning to TRBD2. This CDR3 has 18 residues. Germline CDR1 reads MNHNY; CDR2 reads SVGAGI (reference sequence). J lost 2 bases, V lost 1 base, and 10 bases had no gene match. CDR3 sequence (DNA): TGTGCCAGCAGTTACTACCCCCAGCGGGGGGGCGGGCAAGAGACCCAGTACTTC. It codes for CASSYYPQRGGGQETQYF.

Many counts were recorded for this clonotype. J is TRBJ1-5 and V is TRBV5-1, with a possible D match to TRBD1 (5 bases). Germline V gives CDR1 SGHRS, CDR2 YFSETQ. The CDR3 contains 15 residues. The V end was cut by 0 bases, the J end by 1 base, with 8 bases between. The CDR3 DNA is TGCGCCAGCAGCTTGGGGGGCCTAAGCAATCAGCCCCAGCATTTT. Translation: CASSLGGLSNQPQHF.